The next 15 T cell receptor beta chains were all read from a single sample in a study of vaccination and CD4 T cells after COVID-19. Described treatment: approximately 10-day PBMC culture with coronavirus spike peptide pools or control peptides (ViraFEST assay). The collection of CD4+ T cells from the unexposed donor took place before the COVID-19 pandemic (2011-2018). Their specific antigens are unknown. Sequenced with the Oncomine TCR Beta short-read assay was DNA taken from cultured CD4+ T cells. The authors extracted genomic DNA from cultured CD4+ T cells. One entry per CDR3 protein, called by TCRdb with MiXCR from the PCR reads. The sample includes 9,000 to 13,000 distinct CDR3 sequences, roughly 30% of them seen just once. The sample comprised CD4+ T cells from blood, cultured in vitro. Receptor source: a human donor in good health.

This clonotype was detected only a few times. The chain recombines TRBV6-1 with TRBJ1-3; D remains ambiguous. The V end was cut by 6 bases, the J end by 1 base, with 10 bases between. CDR1 is MNHNS and CDR2 is SASEGT in the germline V gene. The CDR3 sequence is 14 residues long. The CDR3 bases are TGTGCCAGCAGCCCTAGTACTTCTGGAAACACCATATATTTT. Translation gives CASSPSTSGNTIYF.

In this sample, this clonotype turned up a few times. The gene calls are TRBV7-3 and TRBJ2-5; 9 bases map to TRBD2. The CDR3 has 14 amino acids. The trim removed 3 bases at V and 2 bases at J, leaving 1 base unmatched. CDR1 is SGHTA, CDR2 FQGTGA, per germline. This CDR3 is CASSLSGRQETQYF. CDR3 nucleotides: TGTGCCAGCAGCTTGAGCGGGAGGCAAGAGACCCAGTACTTC.

This clonotype was seen only a few times. The V gene is TRBV5-4, the J gene TRBJ2-3; 7 bases map to TRBD2. With 2 bases clipped from V and 0 bases from J, the junction kept 0 bases outside the gene matches. Germline loops: CDR1 SGHNT, CDR2 YYREEE (reference sequence). This CDR3 comprises 14 residues. This CDR3 reads CASSFSGSTDTQYF. CDR3 coding DNA: TGTGCCAGCAGCTTTAGCGGGAGCACAGATACGCAGTATTTT.

This clonotype was counted between two and nine times. The chain has TRBV28 and TRBJ2-7; the match to TRBD1 covers 8 bases. V gave up 6 bases and J gave up 2 bases; unmatched junction bases: 6. The CDR3 is 14 residues long. Per the germline V gene, CDR1 is MDHEN and CDR2 is SYDVKM. The CDR3 nucleotides are TGTGCCAGCAGCACCCCGGGACAGGCCTACGAGCAGTACTTC. Its translation: CASSTPGQAYEQYF.

The chain recombines TRBV25-1 with TRBJ2-5; D is ambiguous. Per the germline V gene, CDR1 is MGHDK and CDR2 is SYGVNS. Trimming removed 4 bases at V and 3 bases at J, with 9 bases between. The length of the CDR3 is 13 residues. This CDR3 reads CASSGVSKETQYF. The CDR3 bases are TGTGCCAGCAGTGGGGTCAGCAAAGAGACCCAGTACTTC.

This clonotype was seen a few times. V is TRBV6-2 or TRBV6-3 and J is TRBJ1-2; TRBD1 aligns across 8 bases. CDR1 MNHEY and CDR2 SVGEGT come from the germline V gene. CDR3 size: 15 residues. Trimming at V came to 6 bases and at J to 1 base, leaving 7 bases not matched to a gene. The CDR3 DNA reads TGTGCCAGCAGATCCTCGGACAGGGTTAACTATGGCTACACCTTC. Translation gives CASRSSDRVNYGYTF.

This clonotype was picked up a small number of times. The J gene is TRBJ1-2, the V gene TRBV27, with TRBD1 as a possible D gene (6 bases). Germline V gene sequence: CDR1 MNHEY, CDR2 SMNVEV (reference sequence). The CDR3 sequence is 15 residues long. Trimming left V 0 bases short and J 8 bases short, with 16 bases between. CDR3 loop: CASSLSIRGGWGYTF. In nucleotides, the CDR3 is TGTGCCAGCAGTTTATCGATAAGGGGGGGTTGGGGCTACACCTTC.

This chain joins TRBV7-9 and TRBJ1-2; the D is unclear. Per germline, CDR1 SEHNR and CDR2 FQNEAQ (reference sequence). This CDR3 region has 14 residues. The ends were cut back, 1 base at V and 14 bases at J, with 20 bases in the middle. The CDR3 protein is CASSLDGTVRPRTF. DNA of the CDR3: TGTGCCAGCAGCTTAGACGGCACCGTCAGACCCAGGACCTTC.

The chain recombines TRBV20-1 with TRBJ2-1; TRBD2 agrees at 12 bases. The V gene end was trimmed by 6 bases and the J gene end by 1 base; junction bases not matched to a gene: 7. This CDR3 contains 16 residues. The V gene's germline CDR1 is DFQATT and CDR2 SNEGSKA (reference sequence). DNA of the CDR3: TGCAGTGCCTATTCTAGCGGGAGGGCATCCTACAATGAGCAGTTCTTC. Its protein is CSAYSSGRASYNEQFF.

This clonotype came up a few times. The chain uses TRBV15 and TRBJ2-7; 10 bases align to TRBD1. V was pared by 3 bases and J by 11 bases, with 1 base of the junction left unmatched. This CDR3 has 11 amino acids. CDR1 is LNHNV, CDR2 YYDKDF, per germline (reference sequence). The CDR3 region is CATSRGQGKYF. The CDR3 DNA reads TGTGCCACCAGCAGGGGACAGGGGAAGTACTTC. The complete variable domain, with remaining parts taken from reference TRBV15 and TRBJ2-7, reads DAMVIQNPRYQVTQFGKPVTLSCSQTLNHNVMYWYQQKSSQAPKLLFHYYDKDFNNEADTPDNFQSRRPNTSFCFLDIRSPGLGDTAMYLCATSRGQGKYFGPGTRLTVT.

The rearrangement joins TRBV20-1 to TRBJ2-6; the D gene could be TRBD1 or TRBD2 (6 bases each). V lost 3 bases and J 3 bases, leaving 27 bases between the germline ends. The CDR3 has 20 residues. Per the germline V gene, CDR1 is DFQATT and CDR2 is SNEGSKA (reference sequence). The CDR3 spells CSARGFGEQGLLGGANVLTF. The DNA of the CDR3 is TGCAGTGCTAGGGGGTTTGGAGAACAGGGACTTTTAGGTGGGGCCAACGTCCTGACTTTC.

This clonotype was found a few times. CDR3 DNA sequence: TGCGCCAGCAGCTTGGGGACAGGGAATCAGCCCCAGCATTTT. As protein: CASSLGTGNQPQHF. The chain links TRBV5-1 to TRBJ1-5; 8 nucleotides line up with TRBD1. The CDR3 is 14 residues long. Losses at the gene ends were 0 bases for V and 4 bases for J; bases not matched to a gene: 0. CDR1 and CDR2 from the germline V gene are SGHRS and YFSETQ.

This rearrangement joins TRBV7-3 to TRBJ2-1; D is unclear. The V gene's germline CDR1 is SGHTA and CDR2 FQGTGA. There are 15 residues in the CDR3. Trimming cost V 5 bases and J 0 bases, with 11 bases left between them. Here the CDR3 reads CASSVGLGSYNEQFF. Written as DNA, the CDR3 is TGTGCCAGCAGCGTAGGATTAGGCTCCTACAATGAGCAGTTCTTC.

This clonotype qualifies as medium-sized. The chain uses TRBV20-1 and TRBJ2-7; unclear D gene. Trimming removed 4 bases at V and 7 bases at J, with 20 bases between. CDR1 DFQATT and CDR2 SNEGSKA come from the germline V gene (reference sequence). CDR3 length: 14 residues. The CDR3 here is CSATRLAETREQYF. CDR3 in DNA: TGCAGTGCTACCAGACTGGCGGAGACGAGGGAGCAGTACTTC.

This clonotype showed up just a few times. J is TRBJ2-3 and V is TRBV20-1; TRBD2 aligns across 8 bases. V lost 0 bases to trimming and J lost 5 bases; unmatched junction nucleotides: 4. The germline V gene has CDR1 DFQATT and CDR2 SNEGSKA (reference sequence). This CDR3 region has 14 residues. The CDR3 DNA sequence: TGCAGTGCTAGAGATAACCTAGCGGGAGATACGCAGTATTTT. Its protein product is CSARDNLAGDTQYF.